Listed below are T cell receptor beta chains from one sample, sequenced in a study of T-cell reconstitution after alpha-beta-depleted transplantation in children. TCRdb called the PCR reads again in MiXCR, with one record for every CDR3 protein. The repertoire includes a few hundred thousand distinct CDR3 sequences, over 40% of them detected once, and roughly 27% sits in the top ten. The material sequenced was PBMCs, taken before TCRalphabeta/CD19-depleted stem cell transplant. These receptors were collected from a girl aged 2 to 9 with aplastic anemia, due to receive a stem cell transplant. Both conserved end residues are part of each CDR3. D genes are given only for firm matches. Size is stated for part of the rows, as once, few or many counts, or as a class when the clone is expanded.

abundance | j_gene | v_gene | d_gene | len | CDR3nt | CDR3aa
NA | TRBJ2-5 | TRBV10-3 | NA | 15 | TGTGCCATCAGTGAGTTAGGACCCCACCAAGAGACCCAGTACTTC | CAISELGPHQETQYF
NA | TRBJ2-5 | TRBV10-3 | TRBD1 | 15 | TGTGCCATCAGGAAGGACAGGGGCCAACAAGAGACCCAGTACTTC | CAIRKDRGQQETQYF
NA | TRBJ1-2 | TRBV28 | NA | 15 | TGTGCCAGCAGTTCCCCGACACCGGGGAACTATGGCTACACCTTC | CASSSPTPGNYGYTF
NA | TRBJ2-7 | TRBV5-1 | NA | 14 | TGCGCCAGCAGCTTGAGGGGGTCCCCCTACGAGCAGTACTTC | CASSLRGSPYEQYF
NA | TRBJ2-3 | TRBV7-6 | NA | 13 | TGTGCCAGCAGCTCGCAGACCGGCGATACGCAGTATTTT | CASSSQTGDTQYF
NA | TRBJ2-7 | TRBV14 | TRBD2 | 13 | TGTGCCACCCGACTAGCGGTAAAAGGGGAGCAGTACTTC | CATRLAVKGEQYF
NA | TRBJ2-7 | TRBV27 | NA | 15 | TGTGCCAGCGCCGTACGGGACGGTTACTCCTACGAGCAGTACTTC | CASAVRDGYSYEQYF
NA | TRBJ2-2 | TRBV12-3/TRBV12-4 | TRBD2 | 17 | TGTGCCAGCAGTACGGCGTTGTTAGCGGGAGTTACCGGGGAGCTGTTTTTT | CASSTALLAGVTGELFF
few | TRBJ2-3 | TRBV5-1 | NA | 14 | TGCGCCAGCAGCTTGGACGGGGCCGGAGATACGCAGTATTTT | CASSLDGAGDTQYF
NA | TRBJ1-3 | TRBV5-1 | NA | 16 | TGCGCCAGCAGCTTGGTGGCGGGAGCGAATGGAAACACCATATATTTT | CASSLVAGANGNTIYF
NA | TRBJ2-6 | TRBV5-1 | NA | 17 | TGCGCCAGCAGCTTGGTTCATGGGGGCGAGGGGGCCAACGTCCTGACTTTC | CASSLVHGGEGANVLTF
few | TRBJ2-7 | TRBV20-1 | NA | 11 | TGCAGTGCTAGTCAGTTTTACGAGCAGTACTTC | CSASQFYEQYF
NA | TRBJ2-1 | TRBV6-1 | NA | 14 | TGTGCCAGCAGCACCCCTGGGTTGGGATACGAGCAGTTCTTC | CASSTPGLGYEQFF
many | TRBJ2-3 | TRBV7-2 | NA | 16 | TGTGCCAGCAGCTTAGTGCCGGCAGGGGCCACAGATACGCAGTATTTT | CASSLVPAGATDTQYF
many | TRBJ2-1 | TRBV29-1 | NA | 14 | TGCAGCGTTGCGGGGGCGGTCGCCTACAATGAGCAGTTCTTC | CSVAGAVAYNEQFF
NA | TRBJ2-3 | TRBV5-6 | NA | 14 | TGTGCCAGCAGCTTCCTTAGCGCTCCCGATACGCAGTATTTT | CASSFLSAPDTQYF
NA | TRBJ2-2 | TRBV7-6 | TRBD2 | 18 | TGTGCCAGCAGCCTGATTGAGGGCGGGGGTGCATTCACCGGGGAGCTGTTTTTT | CASSLIEGGGAFTGELFF
NA | TRBJ2-5 | TRBV11-3 | NA | 17 | TGTGCCAGCAGCGTCTTTAATGGGACGTACCTCCAAGAGACCCAGTACTTC | CASSVFNGTYLQETQYF
few | TRBJ2-2 | TRBV12-3/TRBV12-4 | NA | 17 | TGTGCCAGCAGTTTAGCGCTAGGGGCCTCGAACACCGGGGAGCTGTTTTTT | CASSLALGASNTGELFF
NA | TRBJ1-1 | TRBV20-1 | NA | 14 | TGCAGTGCTAGAGTGAGGGGGAGGGAGACTGAAGCTTTCTTT | CSARVRGRETEAFF
many | TRBJ2-2 | TRBV6-1 | TRBD1 | 14 | TGTGCCAGCAGCCCGACAGGGGTCACCGGGGAGCTGTTTTTT | CASSPTGVTGELFF
NA | TRBJ2-1 | TRBV5-1 | TRBD2 | 21 | TGCGCCAGCAGCAAACTTCAGGGACTAGCGGGAGTTCCCGACCATTACAATGAGCAGTTCTTC | CASSKLQGLAGVPDHYNEQFF
NA | TRBJ2-6 | TRBV12-3/TRBV12-4 | NA | 17 | TGTGCCAGCAGGCTCCAGGGGATAGGCACTGGGGCCGACGTCCTGACTTTC | CASRLQGIGTGADVLTF
NA | TRBJ2-7 | TRBV5-1 | NA | 18 | TGCGCCAGCAGCCACCGGGGTCTGGGTGGGACGAAGAGCTACGAGCAGTACTTC | CASSHRGLGGTKSYEQYF
NA | TRBJ2-1 | TRBV6-1 | TRBD2 | 16 | TGTGCCAGCAGAGATTATCCGGGACTAGCGCAAGATGAGCAGTTCTTC | CASRDYPGLAQDEQFF
many | TRBJ2-3 | TRBV5-6 | TRBD2 | 15 | TGTGCCAGCAGCCTAGCGGGAGGGCCGGAAGATACGCAGTATTTT | CASSLAGGPEDTQYF
NA | TRBJ1-4 | TRBV19 | NA | 15 | TGTGCCAGTAGTCCTAGGACATCAACTAATGAAAAACTGTTTTTT | CASSPRTSTNEKLFF
NA | TRBJ1-1 | TRBV9 | NA | 18 | TGTGCCAGCAGCGCACTACGGCGGGACCCAAGGGCTAACACTGAAGCTTTCTTT | CASSALRRDPRANTEAFF
NA | TRBJ2-1 | TRBV18 | NA | 15 | TGTGCCAGCTCACCTTCCCAGAGCTCCTACAATGAGCAGTTCTTC | CASSPSQSSYNEQFF
NA | TRBJ2-7 | TRBV29-1 | TRBD1 | 13 | TGCAGCGTAGCCAGGGGGTCGCCAGGAAAGCAGTACTTC | CSVARGSPGKQYF
once | TRBJ2-5 | TRBV12-3/TRBV12-4 | NA | 12 | TGTGCCAGCAGTCCGCCCTGGGGGACCCAGTACTTC | CASSPPWGTQYF
NA | TRBJ2-3 | TRBV20-1 | TRBD1 | 15 | TGCAGTGCTCGAGACAGGGTCATCTCCACAGATACGCAGTATTTT | CSARDRVISTDTQYF
NA | TRBJ2-3 | TRBV6-2/TRBV6-3 | NA | 17 | TGTGCCAGCAGTTACCCCCCAGGTCCAGGGGTGGCAGATACGCAGTATTTT | CASSYPPGPGVADTQYF
NA | TRBJ2-3 | TRBV20-1 | NA | 13 | TGCAGTGCTAAAAAACCGGTCTCAGATACGCAGTATTTT | CSAKKPVSDTQYF
few | TRBJ2-1 | TRBV29-1 | NA | 13 | TGCAGCGTTCTCTTAGGGCCCTACAATGAGCAGTTCTTC | CSVLLGPYNEQFF
NA | TRBJ2-1 | TRBV20-1 | NA | 13 | TGCAGTGCTAGAGAACAGGGAAGGATTGAGCAGTTCTTC | CSAREQGRIEQFF
NA | TRBJ1-5 | TRBV7-2 | NA | 15 | TGTGCCAGCAGCCAAGATTTCTATAGCAATCAGCCCCAGCATTTT | CASSQDFYSNQPQHF
many | TRBJ1-1 | TRBV27 | TRBD1 | 14 | TGTGCCAGCAGACGGGACAGGGTTCACACTGAAGCTTTCTTT | CASRRDRVHTEAFF
few | TRBJ2-7 | TRBV6-5 | TRBD2 | 16 | TGTGCCAGCAGTTCCGTTTTGGATAGCGGGAGGCTCGAGCAGTACTTC | CASSSVLDSGRLEQYF
NA | TRBJ2-7 | TRBV6-5 | NA | 15 | TGTGCCAGCAGTTACTCTCAGGGGGGGGCCTACGAGCAGTACTTC | CASSYSQGGAYEQYF
NA | TRBJ2-2 | TRBV30 | NA | 16 | TGTGCCTGGAGTGTAAGGGCGCGGCGGAACACCGGGGAGCTGTTTTTT | CAWSVRARRNTGELFF
NA | TRBJ2-1 | TRBV29-1 | TRBD2 | 14 | TGCAGCCTGGCCCTCGGGAGCGGGGGCCATGAGCAGTTCTTC | CSLALGSGGHEQFF
few | TRBJ2-3 | TRBV20-1 | TRBD2 | 12 | TGCAGTGCTCGTACTAGCGGGAGAGCGCAGTATTTT | CSARTSGRAQYF
many | TRBJ2-5 | TRBV5-1 | NA | 15 | TGCGCCAGCAGCTTGGGCTTTCGTCTACAAGAGACCCAGTACTTC | CASSLGFRLQETQYF
few | TRBJ2-3 | TRBV28 | TRBD1 | 15 | TGTGCCAGCAGTTCACAGGGGGAAGGGACAGATACGCAGTATTTT | CASSSQGEGTDTQYF
many | TRBJ2-5 | TRBV20-1 | NA | 13 | TGCAGTGCTACCACTCAGGGAACGGAGACCCAGTACTTC | CSATTQGTETQYF
once | TRBJ1-1 | TRBV30 | NA | 14 | TGTGCCTGGAGTGTACCGGGAAGGGGCACTGAAGCTTTCTTT | CAWSVPGRGTEAFF
NA | TRBJ2-7 | TRBV5-8 | NA | 14 | TGTGCCAGCAGCTTGGCGGCAGGGGCCTACGAGCAGTACTTC | CASSLAAGAYEQYF